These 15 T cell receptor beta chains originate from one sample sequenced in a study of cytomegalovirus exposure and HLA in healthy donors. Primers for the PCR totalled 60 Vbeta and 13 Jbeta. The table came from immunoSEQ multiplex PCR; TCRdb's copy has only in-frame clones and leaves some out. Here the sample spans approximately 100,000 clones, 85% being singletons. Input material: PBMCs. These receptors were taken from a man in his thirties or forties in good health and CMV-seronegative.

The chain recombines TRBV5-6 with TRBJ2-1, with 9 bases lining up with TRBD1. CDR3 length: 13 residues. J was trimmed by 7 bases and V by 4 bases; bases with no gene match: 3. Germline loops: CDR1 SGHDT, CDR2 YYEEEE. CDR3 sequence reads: CASSETGGNEQFF. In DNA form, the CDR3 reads TGTGCCAGCAGCGAGACAGGGGGGAATGAGCAGTTCTTC. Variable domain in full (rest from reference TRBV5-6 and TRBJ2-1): DAGVTQSPTHLIKTRGQQVTLRCSPKSGHDTVSWYQQALGQGPQFIFQYYEEEERQRGNFPDRFSGHQFPNYSSELNVNALLLGDSALYLCASSETGGNEQFFGPGTRLTVL.

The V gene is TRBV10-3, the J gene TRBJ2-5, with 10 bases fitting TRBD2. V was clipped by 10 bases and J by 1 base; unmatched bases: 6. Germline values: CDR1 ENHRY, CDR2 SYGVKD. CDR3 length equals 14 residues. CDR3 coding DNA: TGTGCCAGCGGTAGCGGGGGGTTCCAAGAGACCCAGTACTTC. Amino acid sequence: CASGSGGFQETQYF.

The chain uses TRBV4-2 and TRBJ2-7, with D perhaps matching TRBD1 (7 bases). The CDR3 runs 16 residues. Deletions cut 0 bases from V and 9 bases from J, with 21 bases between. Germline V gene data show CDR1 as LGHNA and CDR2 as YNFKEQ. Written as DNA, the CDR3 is TGTGCCAGCAGCCAAGATCTTTACAGGGGAGGTCTAGGGCAGTACTTC. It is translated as CASSQDLYRGGLGQYF.

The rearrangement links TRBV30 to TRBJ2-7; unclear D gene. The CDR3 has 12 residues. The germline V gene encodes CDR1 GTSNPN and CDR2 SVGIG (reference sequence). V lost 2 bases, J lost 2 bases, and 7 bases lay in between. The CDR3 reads CAWSQLTYEQYF. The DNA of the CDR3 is TGTGCCTGGAGTCAGTTGACCTACGAGCAGTACTTC.

CDR3 coding DNA: TGTGCCAGCAGCCGAACCGTCAGCTCTGGAAACACCATATATTTT. Translation gives CASSRTVSSGNTIYF. The chain couples TRBV2 to TRBJ1-3; D not resolved. The CDR3 sequence is 15 residues long. Germline values: CDR1 SNHLY, CDR2 FYNNEI. Trimming removed 6 bases from V and 0 bases from J, with 12 bases in between.

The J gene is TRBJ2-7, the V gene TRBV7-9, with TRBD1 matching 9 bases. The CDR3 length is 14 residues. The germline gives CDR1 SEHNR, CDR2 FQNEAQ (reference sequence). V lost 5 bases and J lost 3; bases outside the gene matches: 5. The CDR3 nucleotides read TGTGCCAGCAGCCCGCTGACAGGGGGCTACGAGCAGTACTTC. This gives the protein CASSPLTGGYEQYF.

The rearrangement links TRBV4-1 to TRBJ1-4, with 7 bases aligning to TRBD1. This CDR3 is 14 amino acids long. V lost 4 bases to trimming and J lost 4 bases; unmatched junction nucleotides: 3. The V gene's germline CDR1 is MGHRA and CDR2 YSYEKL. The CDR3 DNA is TGCGCCAGCAGCCCAGGGACAGTTAATGAAAAACTGTTTTTT. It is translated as CASSPGTVNEKLFF.

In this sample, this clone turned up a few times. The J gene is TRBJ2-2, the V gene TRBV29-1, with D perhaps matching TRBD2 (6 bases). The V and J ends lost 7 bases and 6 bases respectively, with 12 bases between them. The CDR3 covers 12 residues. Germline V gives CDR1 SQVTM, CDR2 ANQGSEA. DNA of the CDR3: TGCAGCGGGGGACTGAGCCCCGGGGAGCTGTTTTTT. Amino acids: CSGGLSPGELFF.

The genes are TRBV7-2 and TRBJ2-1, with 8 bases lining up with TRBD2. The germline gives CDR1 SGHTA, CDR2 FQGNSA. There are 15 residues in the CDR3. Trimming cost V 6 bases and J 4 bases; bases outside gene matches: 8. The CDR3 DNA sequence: TGTGCCAGCAGTACCAGCGGGAGTCCTTACAATGAGCAGTTCTTC. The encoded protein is CASSTSGSPYNEQFF.

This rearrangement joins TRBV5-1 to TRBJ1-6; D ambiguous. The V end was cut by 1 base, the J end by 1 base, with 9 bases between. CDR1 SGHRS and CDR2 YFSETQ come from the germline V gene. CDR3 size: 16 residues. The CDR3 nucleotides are TGCGCCAGCAGCTTGAATCCAGGATCCTATAATTCACCCCTCCACTTT. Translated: CASSLNPGSYNSPLHF.

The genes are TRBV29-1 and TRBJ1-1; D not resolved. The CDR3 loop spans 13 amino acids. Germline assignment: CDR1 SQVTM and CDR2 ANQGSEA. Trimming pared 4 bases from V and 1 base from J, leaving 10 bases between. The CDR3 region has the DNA TGCAGCGTTGGAAGGCGACAGAACACTGAAGCTTTCTTT. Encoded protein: CSVGRRQNTEAFF.

The DNA for the CDR3 is TGTGCCAGCAGCCTGGGAGAGACTAGCGGGGTACCCTACGAGCAGTACTTC. It translates to CASSLGETSGVPYEQYF. The chain combines TRBV5-6 with TRBJ2-7; 11 nucleotides agree with TRBD2. Germline trimming cut 4 bases from V and 2 bases from J; bases unmatched to any gene: 11. This CDR3 contains 17 residues. Germline V gene data show CDR1 as SGHDT and CDR2 as YYEEEE.

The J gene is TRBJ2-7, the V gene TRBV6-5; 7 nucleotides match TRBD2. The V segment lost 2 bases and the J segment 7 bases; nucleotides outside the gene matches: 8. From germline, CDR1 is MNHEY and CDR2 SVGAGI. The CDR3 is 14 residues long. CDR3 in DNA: TGTGCCAGCAGTTACGATATGACTAGCCAAGAGCAGTACTTC. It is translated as CASSYDMTSQEQYF.

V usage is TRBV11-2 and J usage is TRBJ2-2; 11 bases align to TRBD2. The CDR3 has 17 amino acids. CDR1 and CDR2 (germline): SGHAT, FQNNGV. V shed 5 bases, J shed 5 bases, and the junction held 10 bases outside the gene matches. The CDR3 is CASSMDRASGGTGELFF. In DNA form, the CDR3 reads TGTGCCAGCAGCATGGACAGAGCTAGCGGGGGGACCGGGGAGCTGTTTTTT. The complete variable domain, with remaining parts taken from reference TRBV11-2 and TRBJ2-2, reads EAGVAQSPRYKIIEKRQSVAFWCNPISGHATLYWYQQILGQGPKLLIQFQNNGVVDDSQLPKDRFSAERLKGVDSTLKIQPAKLEDSAVYLCASSMDRASGGTGELFFGEGSRLTVL.

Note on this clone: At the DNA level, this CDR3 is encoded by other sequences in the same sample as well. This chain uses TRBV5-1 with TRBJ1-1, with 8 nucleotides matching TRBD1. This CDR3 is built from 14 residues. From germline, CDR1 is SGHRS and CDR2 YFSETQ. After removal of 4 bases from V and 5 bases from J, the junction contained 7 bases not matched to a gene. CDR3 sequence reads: CASSLTGGETEAFF. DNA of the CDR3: TGCGCCAGCAGCCTCACAGGGGGGGAGACTGAAGCTTTCTTT.